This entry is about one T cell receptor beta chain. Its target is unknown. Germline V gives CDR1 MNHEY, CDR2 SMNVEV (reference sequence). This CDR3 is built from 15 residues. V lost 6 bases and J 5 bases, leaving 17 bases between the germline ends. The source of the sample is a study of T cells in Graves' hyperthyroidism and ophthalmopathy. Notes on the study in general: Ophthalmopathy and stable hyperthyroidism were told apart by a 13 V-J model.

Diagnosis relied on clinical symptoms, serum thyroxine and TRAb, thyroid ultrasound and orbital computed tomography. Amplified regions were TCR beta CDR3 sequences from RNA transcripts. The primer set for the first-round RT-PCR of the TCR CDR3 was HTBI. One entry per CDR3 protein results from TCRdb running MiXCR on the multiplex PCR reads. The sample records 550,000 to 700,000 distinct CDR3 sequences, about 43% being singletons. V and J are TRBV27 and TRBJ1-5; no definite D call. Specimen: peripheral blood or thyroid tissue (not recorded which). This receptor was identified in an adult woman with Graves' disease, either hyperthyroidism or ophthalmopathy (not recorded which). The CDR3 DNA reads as TGTGCCAGCAGGAGGGAGGACGGACCATATCAGCCCCAGCATTTT. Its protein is CASRREDGPYQPQHF.